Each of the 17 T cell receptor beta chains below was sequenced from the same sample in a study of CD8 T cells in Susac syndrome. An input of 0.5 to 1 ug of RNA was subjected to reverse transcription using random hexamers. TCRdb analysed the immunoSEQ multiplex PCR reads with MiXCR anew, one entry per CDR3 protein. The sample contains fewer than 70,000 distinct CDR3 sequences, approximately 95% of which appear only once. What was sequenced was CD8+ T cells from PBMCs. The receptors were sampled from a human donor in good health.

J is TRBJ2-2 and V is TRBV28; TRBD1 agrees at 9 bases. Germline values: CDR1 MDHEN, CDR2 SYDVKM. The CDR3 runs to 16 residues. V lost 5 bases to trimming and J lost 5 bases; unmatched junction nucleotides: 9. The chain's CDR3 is CASSPRPGTGTGELFF. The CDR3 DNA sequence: TGTGCCAGCAGTCCCCGTCCCGGGACAGGGACCGGGGAGCTGTTTTTT. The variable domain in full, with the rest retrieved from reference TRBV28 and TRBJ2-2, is DVKVTQSSRYLVKRTGEKVFLECVQDMDHENMFWYRQDPGLGLRLIYFSYDVKMKEKGDIPEGYSVSREKKERFSLILESASTNQTSMYLCASSPRPGTGTGELFFGEGSRLTVL.

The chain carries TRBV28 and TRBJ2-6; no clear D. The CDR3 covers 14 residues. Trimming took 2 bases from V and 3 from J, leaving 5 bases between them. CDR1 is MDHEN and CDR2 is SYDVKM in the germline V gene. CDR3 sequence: CASSLGSGANVLTF. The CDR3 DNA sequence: TGTGCCAGCAGTTTAGGTAGTGGGGCCAACGTCCTGACTTTC.

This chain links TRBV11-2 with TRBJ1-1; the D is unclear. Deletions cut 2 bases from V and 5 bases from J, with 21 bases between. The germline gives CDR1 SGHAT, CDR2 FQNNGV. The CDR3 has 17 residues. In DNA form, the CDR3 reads TGTGCCAGCAGCTTATCGTCGGTGGGTGCCGGGGAGACTGAAGCTTTCTTT. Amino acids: CASSLSSVGAGETEAFF.

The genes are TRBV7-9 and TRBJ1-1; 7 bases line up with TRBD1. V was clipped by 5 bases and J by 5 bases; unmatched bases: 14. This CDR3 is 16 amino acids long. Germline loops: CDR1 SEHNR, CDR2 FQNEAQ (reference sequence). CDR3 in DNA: TGTGCCAGCAGCCCCCCTTTTGAGGGGGCGAGGACTGAAGCTTTCTTT. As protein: CASSPPFEGARTEAFF. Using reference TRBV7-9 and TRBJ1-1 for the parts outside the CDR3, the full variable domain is DTGVSQNPRHKITKRGQNVTFRCDPISEHNRLYWYRQTLGQGPEFLTYFQNEAQLEKSRLLSDRFSAERPKGSFSTLEIQRTEQGDSAMYLCASSPPFEGARTEAFFGQGTRLTVV.

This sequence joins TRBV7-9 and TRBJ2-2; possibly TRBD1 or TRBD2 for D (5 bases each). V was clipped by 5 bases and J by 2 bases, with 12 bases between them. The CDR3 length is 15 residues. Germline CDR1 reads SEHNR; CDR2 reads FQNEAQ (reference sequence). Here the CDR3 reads CASSPPGPNTGELFF. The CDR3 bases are TGTGCCAGCAGCCCTCCGGGACCTAACACCGGGGAGCTGTTTTTT. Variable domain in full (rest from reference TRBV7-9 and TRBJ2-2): DTGVSQNPRHKITKRGQNVTFRCDPISEHNRLYWYRQTLGQGPEFLTYFQNEAQLEKSRLLSDRFSAERPKGSFSTLEIQRTEQGDSAMYLCASSPPGPNTGELFFGEGSRLTVL.

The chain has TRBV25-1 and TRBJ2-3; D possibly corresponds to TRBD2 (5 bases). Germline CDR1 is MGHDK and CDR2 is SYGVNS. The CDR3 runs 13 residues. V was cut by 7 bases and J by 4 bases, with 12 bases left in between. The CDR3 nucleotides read TGTGCCAGCACAGAGGAGGAGGCAGATACGCAGTATTTT. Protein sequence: CASTEEEADTQYF.

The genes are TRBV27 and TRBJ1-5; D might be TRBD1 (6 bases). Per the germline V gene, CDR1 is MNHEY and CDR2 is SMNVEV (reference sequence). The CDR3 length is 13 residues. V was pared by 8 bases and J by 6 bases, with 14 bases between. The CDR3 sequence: CASHDQGGQPQHF. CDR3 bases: TGTGCCAGCCATGATCAAGGGGGTCAGCCCCAGCATTTT.

CDR3 sequence reads: CASSLMQGGLSYEQYF. CDR3 in DNA: TGCGCCAGCAGCTTGATGCAGGGGGGGTTGTCCTACGAGCAGTACTTC. The chain carries TRBV5-1 and TRBJ2-7; D possibly matches TRBD1 or TRBD2 (7 bases each). Germline V gene data show CDR1 as SGHRS and CDR2 as YFSETQ. The V end was cut by 1 base, the J end by 1 base, with 15 bases between. The CDR3 loop spans 16 amino acids.

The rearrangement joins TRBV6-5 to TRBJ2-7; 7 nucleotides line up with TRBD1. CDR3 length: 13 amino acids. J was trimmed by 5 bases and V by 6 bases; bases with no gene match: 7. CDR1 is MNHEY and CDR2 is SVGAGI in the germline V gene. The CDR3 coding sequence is TGTGCCAGCAGCAACAGGGGCGAAAACGAGCAGTACGTC. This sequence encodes CASSNRGENEQYV.

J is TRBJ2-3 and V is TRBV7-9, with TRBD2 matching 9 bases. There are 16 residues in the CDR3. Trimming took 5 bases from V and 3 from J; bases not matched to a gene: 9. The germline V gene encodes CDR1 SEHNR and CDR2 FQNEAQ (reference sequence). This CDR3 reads CASSDGGGANTDTQYF. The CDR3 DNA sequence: TGTGCCAGCAGCGACGGCGGGGGGGCTAATACAGATACGCAGTATTTT. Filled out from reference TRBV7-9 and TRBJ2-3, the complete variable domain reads DTGVSQNPRHKITKRGQNVTFRCDPISEHNRLYWYRQTLGQGPEFLTYFQNEAQLEKSRLLSDRFSAERPKGSFSTLEIQRTEQGDSAMYLCASSDGGGANTDTQYFGPGTRLTVL.

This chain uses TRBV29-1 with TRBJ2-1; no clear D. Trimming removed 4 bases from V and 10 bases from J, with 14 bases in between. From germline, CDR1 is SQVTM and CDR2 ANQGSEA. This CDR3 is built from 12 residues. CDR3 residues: CSVGVALKEQFF. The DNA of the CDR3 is TGCAGCGTTGGCGTAGCCCTTAAAGAGCAGTTCTTC.

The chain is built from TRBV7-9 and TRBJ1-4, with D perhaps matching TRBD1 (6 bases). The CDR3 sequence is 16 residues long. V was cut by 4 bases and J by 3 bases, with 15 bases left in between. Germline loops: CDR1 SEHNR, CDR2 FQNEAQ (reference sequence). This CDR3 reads CASSSLRDTSNEKLFF. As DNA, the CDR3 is TGTGCCAGCAGCTCGCTCCGGGACACATCTAATGAAAAACTGTTTTTT.

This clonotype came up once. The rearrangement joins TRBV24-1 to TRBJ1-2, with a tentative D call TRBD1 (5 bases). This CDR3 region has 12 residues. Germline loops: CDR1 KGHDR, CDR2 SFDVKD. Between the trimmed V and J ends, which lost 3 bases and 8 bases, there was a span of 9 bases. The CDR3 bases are TGTGCCACCAGTGATCTCAGGGAAGGCTACACCTTC. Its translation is CATSDLREGYTF.

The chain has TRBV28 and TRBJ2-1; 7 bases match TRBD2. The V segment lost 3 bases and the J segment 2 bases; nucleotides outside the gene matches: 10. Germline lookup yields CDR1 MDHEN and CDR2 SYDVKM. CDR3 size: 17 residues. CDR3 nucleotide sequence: TGTGCCAGCAGTTTGGAAATAGCGGGCCCTACCTACAATGAGCAGTTCTTC. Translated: CASSLEIAGPTYNEQFF.

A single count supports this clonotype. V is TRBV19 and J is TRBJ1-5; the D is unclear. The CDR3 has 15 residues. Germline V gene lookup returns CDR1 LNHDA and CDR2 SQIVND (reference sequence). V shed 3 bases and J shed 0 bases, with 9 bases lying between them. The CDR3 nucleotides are TGTGCCAGTAGTATCGCGCCGTTTAGCAATCAGCCCCAGCATTTT. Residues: CASSIAPFSNQPQHF.

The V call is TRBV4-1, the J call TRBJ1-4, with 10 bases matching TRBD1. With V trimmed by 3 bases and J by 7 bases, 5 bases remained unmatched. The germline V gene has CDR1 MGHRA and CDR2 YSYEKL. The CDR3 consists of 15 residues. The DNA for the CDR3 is TGCGCCAGCAGCCACCCGGGACAGGGGATTGAAAAACTGTTTTTT. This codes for CASSHPGQGIEKLFF.

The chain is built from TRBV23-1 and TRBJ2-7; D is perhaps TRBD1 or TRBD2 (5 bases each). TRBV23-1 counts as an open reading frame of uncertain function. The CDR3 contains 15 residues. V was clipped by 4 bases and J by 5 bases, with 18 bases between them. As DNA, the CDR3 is TGCGCCAGCAGTCGACCGGGACCGTCTCATGACGAGCAGTACGTC. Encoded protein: CASSRPGPSHDEQYV.